This T cell receptor (beta chain) derives from a study of control samples from healthy donors and cancer patients. Here immunoSEQ multiplex PCR was the method, and the copy in TCRdb shows in-frame clones only, minus some. Of 160,000 or so clones in the sample, roughly 94% are singletons; the top ten hold around 9.3%. What was sequenced was blood. This TCR was sampled from a woman aged 40-49 years in good health.

CDR3 residues: CASSPTGGSEKLFF. Written as DNA, the CDR3 is TGTGCCAGCAGCCCGACAGGGGGCAGTGAAAAACTGTTTTTT. V gene TRBV7-9 combines with J gene TRBJ1-4; TRBD1 matches at 10 bases. Germline assignment: CDR1 SEHNR and CDR2 FQNEAQ (reference sequence). This CDR3 is 14 amino acids long. V gave up 5 bases and J gave up 7 bases; unmatched junction bases: 4.